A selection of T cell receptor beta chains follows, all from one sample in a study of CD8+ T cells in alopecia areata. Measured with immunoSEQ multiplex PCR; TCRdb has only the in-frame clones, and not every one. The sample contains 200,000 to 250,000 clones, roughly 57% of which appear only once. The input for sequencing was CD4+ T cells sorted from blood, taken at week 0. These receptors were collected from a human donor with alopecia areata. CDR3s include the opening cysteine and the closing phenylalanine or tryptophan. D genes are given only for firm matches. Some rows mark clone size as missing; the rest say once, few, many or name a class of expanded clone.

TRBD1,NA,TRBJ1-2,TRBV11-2,CASSPDRERGYTF,TGTGCCAGCAGCCCGGACAGGGAGCGGGGCTACACCTTC
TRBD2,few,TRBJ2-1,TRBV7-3,CASSLLAGGYNEQFF,TGTGCCAGCAGCTTATTAGCGGGGGGTTACAATGAGCAGTTCTTC
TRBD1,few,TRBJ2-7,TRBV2,CASSGDRFYEQYF,TGTGCCAGCAGCGGGGACAGGTTCTACGAGCAGTACTTC
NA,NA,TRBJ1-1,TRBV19,CASSRPQGTEAFF,TGTGCCAGTAGTAGACCACAGGGTACTGAAGCTTTCTTT
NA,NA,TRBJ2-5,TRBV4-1,CASSPRRRLEETQYF,TGCGCCAGCAGCCCCCGGAGACGGCTAGAAGAGACCCAGTACTTC
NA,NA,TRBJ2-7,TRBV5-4,CASSFSMGISPNF,TGTGCCAGCAGCTTTAGTATGGGGATCTCCCCCAACTTC
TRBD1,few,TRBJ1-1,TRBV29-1,CSAQGGYGTEAFF,TGCAGCGCACAGGGGGGGTATGGCACTGAAGCTTTCTTT
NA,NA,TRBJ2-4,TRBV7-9,CASSPRRDNGIQYF,TGTGCCAGCAGCCCAAGACGGGACAATGGCATTCAGTACTTC
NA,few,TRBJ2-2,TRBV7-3,CASSLKTPGISNTGELFF,TGTGCCAGCAGCTTAAAGACGCCAGGGATTTCGAACACCGGGGAGCTGTTTTTT
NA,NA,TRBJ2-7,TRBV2,CASIDFYEQYF,TGTGCCAGCATCGACTTCTACGAGCAGTACTTC
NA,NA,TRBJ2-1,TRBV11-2,CASSPFVFEEQFF,TGTGCCAGCAGCCCCTTCGTATTTGAAGAGCAGTTCTTC
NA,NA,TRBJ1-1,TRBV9,CASSVAEGGGKITEAFF,TGTGCCAGCAGCGTAGCGGAAGGAGGGGGAAAAATCACTGAAGCTTTCTTT
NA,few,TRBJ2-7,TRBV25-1,CASSVEGDRYEQYF,TGTGCCAGCAGTGTGGAGGGAGACCGCTACGAGCAGTACTTC
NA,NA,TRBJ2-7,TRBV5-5,CASRPPISQSSYEQYF,TGTGCCAGCAGGCCACCAATTTCACAGAGCTCCTACGAGCAGTACTTC
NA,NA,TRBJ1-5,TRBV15,CATSSGSPHNQPQHF,TGTGCCACCAGCAGCGGGAGCCCACATAATCAGCCCCAGCATTTT
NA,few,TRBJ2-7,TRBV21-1,CASSLLAGGGTYEQYF,TGTGCCAGCAGCCTACTAGCGGGAGGCGGCACCTACGAGCAGTACTTC
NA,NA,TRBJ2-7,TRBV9,CASSVNPGTSGSYEQYF,TGTGCCAGCAGCGTTAACCCCGGGACAAGCGGCTCCTACGAGCAGTACTTC
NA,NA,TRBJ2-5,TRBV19,CASSISGYQETQYF,TGTGCCAGTAGTATCTCAGGTTACCAAGAGACCCAGTACTTC
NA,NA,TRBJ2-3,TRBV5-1,CASSWTASTDTQYF,TGCGCCAGCAGCTGGACAGCTAGCACAGATACGCAGTATTTT
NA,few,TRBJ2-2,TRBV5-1,CASSFGSRGGSNTGELFF,TGCGCCAGCAGCTTCGGCTCGCGGGGAGGATCGAACACCGGGGAGCTGTTTTTT
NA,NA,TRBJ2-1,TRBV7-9,CASSPLGGGNEQFF,TGTGCCAGCAGCCCTCTCGGAGGGGGCAATGAGCAGTTCTTC
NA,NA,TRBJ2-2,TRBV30,CAWRGKAGELFF,TGTGCCTGGAGGGGGAAGGCCGGGGAGCTGTTTTTT
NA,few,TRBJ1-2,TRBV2,CASSEANYGYTF,TGTGCCAGCAGTGAGGCTAACTATGGCTACACCTTC
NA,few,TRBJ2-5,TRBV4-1,CASSQDRRAQETQYF,TGCGCCAGCAGCCAAGATCGGCGGGCCCAAGAGACCCAGTACTTC
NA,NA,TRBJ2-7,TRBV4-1,CASSLVDGYEQYF,TGCGCCAGCAGCCTAGTTGACGGGTACGAGCAGTACTTC
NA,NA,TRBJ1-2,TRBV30,CAGSPRGYGYTF,TGTGCCGGGTCCCCCAGAGGCTATGGCTACACCTTC
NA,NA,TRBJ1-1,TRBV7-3,CASSLTPDPNTEAFF,TGTGCCAGCAGCTTAACGCCTGACCCGAACACTGAAGCTTTCTTT